The 18 T cell receptor beta chains in this list originate from one sample, sequenced in a study of blood T cell repertoires in COVID-19. Generated by immunoSEQ multiplex PCR, the TCRdb table keeps only in-frame clones and is missing some. The sample records fewer than 250,000 clones, about 83% being singletons. The sequenced sample consisted of PBMCs or T cells enriched from blood (not recorded which). These receptors all come from a woman aged 40 to 50 who had recovered from COVID-19.

The chain joins TRBV6-2 or TRBV6-3 to TRBJ2-3; D may be TRBD2 (7 bases). Trimming removed 0 bases at V and 0 bases at J, with 16 bases between. The CDR3 is made up of 18 amino acids. The germline V gene encodes CDR1 MNHEY and CDR2 SVGEGT. The CDR3: CASSYSTGGAVSTDTQYF. The CDR3, as DNA: TGTGCCAGCAGTTACTCGACGGGGGGCGCCGTTAGCACAGATACGCAGTATTTT.

The CDR3 coding sequence is TGCGCCAGCAGCGGACTAGCGGGCACAGATACGCAGTATTTT. This sequence encodes CASSGLAGTDTQYF. This chain uses TRBV4-1 with TRBJ2-3, with TRBD2 matching 10 bases. CDR1 and CDR2 (germline): MGHRA, YSYEKL. The CDR3 loop spans 14 amino acids. Trimming cost V 5 bases and J 1 base; bases outside gene matches: 0.

The V and J genes are TRBV6-5 and TRBJ1-2; D unresolved. This CDR3 has 13 residues. V dropped 6 bases and J dropped 11 bases, with 19 bases sitting between them. From germline, CDR1 is MNHEY and CDR2 SVGAGI. The CDR3 DNA sequence: TGTGCCAGCAGAAATCCGGACGCTGGGAGGTACACCTTC. Amino acids: CASRNPDAGRYTF.

V and J are TRBV11-2 and TRBJ1-2; D gene unclear. The germline V gene encodes CDR1 SGHAT and CDR2 FQNNGV. Trimming cost V 2 bases and J 2 bases, with 6 bases left between them. The CDR3 length is 13 residues. CDR3 coding DNA: TGTGCCAGCAGCTTATCTGTGAACTATGGCTACACCTTC. It yields the protein CASSLSVNYGYTF.

The chain couples TRBV10-3 to TRBJ2-2, with TRBD1 identical over 7 bases. From germline, CDR1 is ENHRY and CDR2 SYGVKD. V was clipped by 1 base and J by 6 bases; unmatched bases: 5. The CDR3 spans 15 residues. This chain's CDR3 is CAISEWQGVSGELFF. The DNA for the CDR3 is TGTGCCATCAGTGAGTGGCAGGGGGTCTCCGGGGAGCTGTTTTTT.

This chain joins TRBV11-3 and TRBJ2-3; tentative D call: TRBD2 (5 bases). The germline gives CDR1 SGHNT, CDR2 YENEEA. V was cut by 4 bases and J by 6 bases, with 17 bases left in between. This CDR3 is built from 15 residues. CDR3 sequence (DNA): TGTGCCAGCAGCTCCGCAGCGGCGTTAGCGGATACGCAGTATTTT. Translating it yields CASSSAAALADTQYF.

J is TRBJ1-5 and V is TRBV5-8; TRBD1 aligns across 10 bases. Per the germline V gene, CDR1 is SGHTS and CDR2 is YDEGEE. Trimming removed 6 bases from V and 2 bases from J; junction bases left unmatched: 5. The CDR3 has 15 residues. The CDR3 loop reads CASTRQGAGNQPQHF. CDR3 nucleotide sequence: TGTGCCAGCACAAGACAGGGGGCCGGCAATCAGCCCCAGCATTTT.

The V and J genes are TRBV19 and TRBJ2-7; tentative D call: TRBD1 (5 bases). The CDR3 spans 13 residues. Trimming took 3 bases from V and 3 from J, leaving 9 bases between them. The V gene's germline CDR1 is LNHDA and CDR2 SQIVND (reference sequence). CDR3 loop: CASSIRQGYEQYF. As DNA, the CDR3 is TGTGCCAGTAGTATTCGGCAGGGCTACGAGCAGTACTTC.

This clone was recorded once. The gene calls are TRBV28 and TRBJ1-2; 9 bases match TRBD1. This CDR3 spans 15 amino acids. Looked up from germline, CDR1 is MDHEN and CDR2 is SYDVKM. J gave up 3 bases and V 6 bases, and 8 bases lay outside the gene matches. CDR3 amino acids: CASSHGTGRYYGYTF. The CDR3 region has the DNA TGTGCCAGCAGCCATGGGACAGGGAGGTACTATGGCTACACCTTC.

The V call is TRBV9, the J call TRBJ2-1, with D possibly TRBD2 on 6 matching bases. V lost 0 bases and J lost 6, with 13 bases in between. CDR1 is SGDLS, CDR2 YYNGEE, per germline. CDR3 length: 15 amino acids. The CDR3 region has the DNA TGTGCCAGCAGCGTAGTCTCTACCGGGGGCAATGAGCAGTTCTTC. Encoded protein: CASSVVSTGGNEQFF. The variable domain in full, with the rest retrieved from reference TRBV9 and TRBJ2-1, is DSGVTQTPKHLITATGQRVTLRCSPRSGDLSVYWYQQSLDQGLQFLIQYYNGEERAKGNILERFSAQQFPDLHSELNLSSLELGDSALYFCASSVVSTGGNEQFFGPGTRLTVL.

V is TRBV5-1 and J is TRBJ2-2; D unresolved. Per germline, CDR1 SGHRS and CDR2 YFSETQ. V lost 4 bases, J lost 0 bases, and 10 bases lay in between. This CDR3 region has 15 residues. The CDR3 bases are TGCGCCAGCAGCCCACTAAATACGAACACCGGGGAGCTGTTTTTT. This translates into CASSPLNTNTGELFF.

The chain employs TRBV5-1 and TRBJ2-5, with TRBD2 matching over 10 bases. CDR1 is SGHRS and CDR2 is YFSETQ in the germline V gene. The J segment lost 4 bases and the V segment lost 2 bases, leaving 5 bases of the junction unmatched. The CDR3 sequence is 15 residues long. In DNA, the CDR3 is TGCGCCAGCAGCTTCCTAGCGGGAGTTGCAGAGACCCAGTACTTC. It encodes CASSFLAGVAETQYF.

The chain links TRBV27 to TRBJ2-1; D gene ambiguous. The CDR3 spans 15 residues. V lost 1 base, J lost 2 bases, and 9 bases lay in between. Germline lookup yields CDR1 MNHEY and CDR2 SMNVEV (reference sequence). CDR3 DNA sequence: TGTGCCAGCAGTTTATTGGCGGCGCCCTACAATGAGCAGTTCTTC. This gives the protein CASSLLAAPYNEQFF.

The genes are TRBV27 and TRBJ1-1; 7 bases agree with TRBD1. After removal of 6 bases from V and 10 bases from J, the junction contained 17 bases not matched to a gene. Germline CDR1 reads MNHEY; CDR2 reads SMNVEV (reference sequence). This CDR3 has 15 residues. The CDR3 DNA reads as TGTGCCAGCAGACCCCGGGACAGAGAAACGTCGGGAGCTTTCTTT. Residues: CASRPRDRETSGAFF.

The V call is TRBV19, the J call TRBJ1-1; 7 bases are shared with TRBD1. V trimming: 6 bases; J trimming: 4 bases; junction bases outside the gene matches: 8. Germline V lookup: CDR1 LNHDA, CDR2 SQIVND (reference sequence). The CDR3 has 14 residues. The CDR3 region is CASRSDRMSTEAFF. The CDR3 DNA follows: TGTGCCAGTAGGTCGGACAGGATGAGCACTGAAGCTTTCTTT.

This chain uses TRBV11-2 with TRBJ1-6; D is unclear. Germline V gives CDR1 SGHAT, CDR2 FQNNGV. Trimming left V 3 bases short and J 7 bases short, with 13 bases between. This CDR3 contains 15 residues. The chain's CDR3 is CASSFGTRINSPLHF. In DNA form, the CDR3 reads TGTGCCAGCAGCTTTGGTACCAGGATAAATTCACCCCTCCACTTT.

This clone was counted a single time. The rearrangement joins TRBV19 to TRBJ1-6, with 12 bases that match TRBD1. Trimming at V came to 6 bases and at J to 11 bases, leaving 11 bases not matched to a gene. The CDR3 has 16 residues. CDR1 and CDR2 (germline): LNHDA, SQIVND (reference sequence). The CDR3 reads CASSKSRDRGRAPLHF. CDR3 nucleotides: TGTGCCAGTAGCAAATCCCGGGACAGGGGGCGAGCACCCCTCCACTTT.

The chain uses TRBV18 and TRBJ2-7, with D tentatively TRBD1 (6 bases). The CDR3 runs to 14 residues. CDR1 and CDR2 from the germline V gene are KGHSH and LQKENI. Trimming took off 6 bases at V and 3 bases at J, with 15 bases between the two ends. The CDR3 DNA is TGTGCCAGCTCCCAAGGGACATTCGACTACGAGCAGTACGTC. The encoded protein is CASSQGTFDYEQYV.